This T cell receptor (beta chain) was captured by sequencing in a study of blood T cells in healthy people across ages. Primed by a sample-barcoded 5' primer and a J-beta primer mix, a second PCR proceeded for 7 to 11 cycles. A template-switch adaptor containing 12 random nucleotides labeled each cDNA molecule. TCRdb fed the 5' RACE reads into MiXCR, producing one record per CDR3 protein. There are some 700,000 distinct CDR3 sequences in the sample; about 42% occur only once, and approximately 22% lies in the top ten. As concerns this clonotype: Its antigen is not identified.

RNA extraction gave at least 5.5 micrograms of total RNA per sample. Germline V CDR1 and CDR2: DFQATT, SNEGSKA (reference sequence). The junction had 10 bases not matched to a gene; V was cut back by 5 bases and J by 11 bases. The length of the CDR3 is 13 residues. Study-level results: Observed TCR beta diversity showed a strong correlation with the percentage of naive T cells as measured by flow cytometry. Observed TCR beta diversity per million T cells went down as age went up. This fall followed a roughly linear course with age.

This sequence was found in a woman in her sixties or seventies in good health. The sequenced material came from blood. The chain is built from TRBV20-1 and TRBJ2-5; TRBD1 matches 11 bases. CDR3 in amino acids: CSARTGGHNEQYF. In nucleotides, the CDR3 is TGCAGTGCTCGGACAGGGGGCCACAATGAGCAGTACTTC.